The source of this T cell receptor beta chain is a study of control samples from healthy donors and cancer patients. The protocol was immunoSEQ multiplex PCR, while the TCRdb copy is restricted to in-frame clones and leaves out a portion. The sample has more than 60,000 clones, approximately 88% seen once. The V and J ends lost 8 bases and 0 bases respectively, with 8 bases between them. This CDR3 contains 13 residues. Germline lookup yields CDR1 MNHEY and CDR2 SVGAGI. Source material: PBMCs. The TCR originated in a woman between 45 and 65 years old with colorectal cancer. The chain has TRBV6-5 and TRBJ1-3; unclear D gene. DNA of the CDR3: TGTGCCAGCGCATTAGTCTCTGGAAACACCATATATTTT. Amino acid sequence: CASALVSGNTIYF.